This record concerns one T cell receptor beta chain sequence. This specimen comes from a study of blood T cell repertoires in COVID-19. On the study more broadly: PBMCs, B-cell-depleted T cells, or T cells were the source of the cDNA or gDNA that made up the material.

In the study's own analysis: How many nucleated cells were present was estimated from reference gene primer amplification. Clones were read by immunoSEQ multiplex PCR, and TCRdb kept only the in-frame ones, dropping some. V, J and clone size are taken as reported in that table, and D and trimming were inferred from the DNA itself. This table holds around 620,000 clones, 85% to 90% found once. The V end was cut by 2 bases, the J end by 1 base, with 8 bases between. The CDR3 totals 14 residues. Germline CDR1 reads KGHSH; CDR2 reads LQKENI. The sequenced sample consisted of peripheral blood. This TCR came from a young woman with acute or convalescent COVID-19. V and J are TRBV18 and TRBJ1-2; D remains unclear. CDR3 region: CASSPNGGNYGYTF. CDR3 DNA: TGTGCCAGCTCACCAAACGGCGGTAACTATGGCTACACCTTC. The entire variable domain, with the rest obtained from reference TRBV18 and TRBJ1-2, is as follows: NAGVMQNPRHLVRRRGQEARLRCSPMKGHSHVYWYRQLPEEGLKFMVYLQKENIIDESGMPKERFSAEFPKEGPSILRIQQVVRGDSAAYFCASSPNGGNYGYTFGSGTRLTVV.